Below are 7 T cell receptor beta chains sequenced from a single sample in a study of blood T cell repertoires in COVID-19. Measured with immunoSEQ multiplex PCR; TCRdb has only the in-frame clones, and not every one. The data contain around 130,000 clones, roughly 85% of them singletons. The sequencing input was peripheral blood. These receptors were collected from a man between 50 and 59 years old with acute or convalescent COVID-19.

The chain has TRBV18 and TRBJ1-1; TRBD1 matches 10 bases. The CDR3 contains 14 residues. Germline assignment: CDR1 KGHSH and CDR2 LQKENI. Trimming took 3 bases from V and 5 from J; bases not matched to a gene: 3. CDR3 sequence: CASSPSGQGTEAFF. In nucleotides, the CDR3 is TGTGCCAGCTCACCCTCGGGACAGGGGACTGAAGCTTTCTTT.

J is TRBJ1-2 and V is TRBV19; D not certain. With 0 bases removed from V and 0 bases from J, the gap between germline ends came to 14 bases. The CDR3 is made up of 17 amino acids. Germline-derived CDR1 and CDR2 are LNHDA and SQIVND (reference sequence). For the CDR3, the DNA is TGTGCCAGTAGTATAGATCAACGTTACAGAGCTAACTATGGCTACACCTTC. It encodes CASSIDQRYRANYGYTF.

This chain joins TRBV14 and TRBJ2-1; TRBD2 aligns across 10 bases. CDR3 length: 14 amino acids. Germline V gene lookup returns CDR1 SGHDN and CDR2 FVKESK. V trimming: 1 base; J trimming: 10 bases; junction bases outside the gene matches: 4. CDR3 amino acids: CASSQARTSGEQFF. The CDR3 region has the DNA TGTGCCAGCAGCCAAGCTCGGACTAGCGGAGAGCAGTTCTTC.

The V and J genes are TRBV7-9 and TRBJ1-2; D is ambiguous. The CDR3 is 14 amino acids. V was shortened by 3 bases and J by 5 bases, with 13 bases between the two germline ends. The germline V gene has CDR1 SEHNR and CDR2 FQNEAQ (reference sequence). CDR3 sequence: CASSLLVPVYGYTF. In DNA, the CDR3 is TGTGCCAGCAGCTTGCTGGTTCCGGTGTATGGCTACACCTTC. The variable domain in full, with the rest retrieved from reference TRBV7-9 and TRBJ1-2, is DTGVSQNPRHKITKRGQNVTFRCDPISEHNRLYWYRQTLGQGPEFLTYFQNEAQLEKSRLLSDRFSAERPKGSFSTLEIQRTEQGDSAMYLCASSLLVPVYGYTFGSGTRLTVV.

V and J are TRBV12-3 or TRBV12-4 and TRBJ2-7; D gene ambiguous. This CDR3 comprises 12 residues. V lost 4 bases, J lost 6 bases, and 10 bases lay in between. The CDR3 DNA reads TGTGCCAGCAGTTCCCAGTATTCCGAGCAGTACTTC. Translated: CASSSQYSEQYF.

This chain connects TRBV2 to TRBJ1-4; D is unresolved. The V gene's germline CDR1 is SNHLY and CDR2 FYNNEI. Trimming took 3 bases from V and 2 from J, leaving 7 bases between them. The CDR3 extends over 14 amino acids. CDR3 in amino acids: CASSDRMTNEKLFF. The CDR3 nucleotides are TGTGCCAGCAGTGACAGGATGACTAATGAAAAACTGTTTTTT.

The rearrangement uses TRBV12-3 or TRBV12-4 and TRBJ2-7; D may be TRBD1 (6 bases). V shed 5 bases and J shed 2 bases, with 10 bases lying between them. The length of the CDR3 is 13 residues. The CDR3 is CASSIGDTYEQYF. CDR3 DNA sequence: TGTGCCAGCAGTATCGGGGACACCTACGAGCAGTACTTC.